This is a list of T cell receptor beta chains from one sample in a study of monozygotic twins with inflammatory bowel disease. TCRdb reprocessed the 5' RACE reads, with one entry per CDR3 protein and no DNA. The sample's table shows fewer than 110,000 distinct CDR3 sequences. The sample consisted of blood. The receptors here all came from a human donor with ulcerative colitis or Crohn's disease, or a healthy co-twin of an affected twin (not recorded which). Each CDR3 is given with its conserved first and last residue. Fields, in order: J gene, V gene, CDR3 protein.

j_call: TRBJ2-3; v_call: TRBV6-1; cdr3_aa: CASRRLPTKSTDTQYF
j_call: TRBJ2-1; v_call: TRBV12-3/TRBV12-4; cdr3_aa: CASSLWPKRDSSYNEQFF
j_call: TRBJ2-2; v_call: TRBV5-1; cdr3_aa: CASCPKYAGVNTGELFF
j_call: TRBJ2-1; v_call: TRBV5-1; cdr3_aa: CASRGTTYNEQFF
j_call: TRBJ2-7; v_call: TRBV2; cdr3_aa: CASSESGGKSYEQYF
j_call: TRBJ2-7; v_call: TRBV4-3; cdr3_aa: CASSQDKGRGYEQYF
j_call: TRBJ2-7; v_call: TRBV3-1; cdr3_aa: CASSQGGGRGAYEQYF
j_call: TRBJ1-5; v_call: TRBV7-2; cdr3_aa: CASRVGRGAGQPQHF
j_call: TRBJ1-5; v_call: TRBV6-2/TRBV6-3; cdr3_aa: CASSYSGGLGQPQHF
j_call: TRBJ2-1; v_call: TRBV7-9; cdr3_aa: CASSLPGTSGNEQFF
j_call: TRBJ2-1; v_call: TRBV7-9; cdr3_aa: CASSPASGKSYNEQFF
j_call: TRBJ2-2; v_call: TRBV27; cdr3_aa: CASSLLVGVTGELFF
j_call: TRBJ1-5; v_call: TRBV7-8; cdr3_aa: CASSSTTGSFNQPQHF
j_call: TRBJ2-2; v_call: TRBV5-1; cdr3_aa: CASSFSLGELFF
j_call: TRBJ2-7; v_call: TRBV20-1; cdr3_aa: CSARVELTGAYEQYF
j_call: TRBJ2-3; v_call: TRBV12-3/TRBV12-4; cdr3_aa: CASSFSGGATDTQYF
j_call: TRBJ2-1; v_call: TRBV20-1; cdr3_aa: CSAVGNSYNEQFF
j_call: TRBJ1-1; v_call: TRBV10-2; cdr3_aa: CAGRTGENTEAFF
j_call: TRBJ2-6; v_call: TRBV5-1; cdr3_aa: CASSLDSSLGANVLTF
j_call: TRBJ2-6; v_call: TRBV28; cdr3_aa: CASSLGRTEAGANVLTF
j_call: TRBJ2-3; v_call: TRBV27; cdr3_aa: CASSLVGGRTDTQYF
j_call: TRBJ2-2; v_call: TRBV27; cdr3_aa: CGSGADTGELFF
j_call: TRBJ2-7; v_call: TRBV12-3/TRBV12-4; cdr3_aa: CASSLVPSFSPLRRGTGYEQYF
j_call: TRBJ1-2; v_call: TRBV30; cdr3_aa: CAWRMGGFYGYTF